A selection of T cell receptor beta chains follows, all from one sample in a study of blood T cell repertoires in COVID-19. The repertoire was sequenced with immunoSEQ multiplex PCR; TCRdb's copy has only in-frame clones and lacks some. The data show some 200,000 clones, with roughly 81% seen just once and 12% held by the top ten. The material sequenced was peripheral blood. The receptor set was obtained from a woman older than 75 with COVID-19, enrolled during active disease. Both conserved end residues are part of each CDR3. D genes are given only for firm matches. Expanded clones are given a class, and other clones once, few, many or no size at all.

D,J,V,size,CDR3,DNA
-,TRBJ1-6,TRBV28,-,CASHDGGRTNSPLHF,TGTGCCAGCCACGATGGAGGCAGAACTAATTCACCCCTCCACTTT
-,TRBJ2-1,TRBV5-4,-,CASSLVQQSYNEQFF,TGTGCCAGCAGCTTGGTACAGCAGTCCTACAATGAGCAGTTCTTC
-,TRBJ1-2,TRBV19,-,CASSRAKTNYGYTF,TGTGCCAGTAGTAGGGCCAAGACTAACTATGGCTACACCTTC
TRBD1,TRBJ2-7,TRBV20-1,-,CSGQDTYEQYF,TGCAGCGGACAGGATACCTACGAGCAGTACTTC
-,TRBJ1-3,TRBV5-4,-,CASSFFIGNTIYF,TGTGCCAGCAGCTTTTTCATCGGAAACACCATATATTTT
TRBD2,TRBJ2-3,TRBV7-8,-,CASSWTSTTDTQYF,TGTGCCAGCAGCTGGACTAGTACCACAGATACGCAGTATTTT
TRBD2,TRBJ2-7,TRBV2,once,CASSVRGGGYEQYF,TGTGCCAGCAGTGTGCGGGGGGGCGGATACGAGCAGTACTTC
TRBD1,TRBJ1-1,TRBV6-5,-,CASLTGVNTEAFF,TGTGCCAGCCTTACAGGGGTGAACACTGAAGCTTTCTTT
-,TRBJ2-7,TRBV6-6,-,CASSSQDWDYEQYF,TGTGCCAGCAGTTCCCAGGACTGGGACTACGAGCAGTACTTC
TRBD1,TRBJ2-7,TRBV5-1,-,CASSRGQGDEQYF,TGCGCCAGCAGCCGGGGACAGGGGGACGAGCAGTACTTC
TRBD1,TRBJ2-1,TRBV14,once,CASSQGVRGKQFF,TGTGCCAGCAGCCAAGGTGTCAGGGGGAAGCAGTTCTTC
-,TRBJ2-3,TRBV27,-,CASSFRGASTDTQYF,TGTGCCAGCAGTTTTCGGGGGGCTAGCACAGATACGCAGTATTTT
TRBD1,TRBJ1-6,TRBV27,-,CASSLGQGISPLHF,TGTGCCAGCAGTTTGGGACAGGGGATTTCACCCCTCCACTTT
-,TRBJ1-5,TRBV19,-,CASSMRQGWGHPQHF,TGTGCCAGTAGTATGAGGCAGGGCTGGGGACACCCCCAGCATTTT
-,TRBJ2-1,TRBV10-3,-,CATRSLAIDEQFF,TGTGCCACTAGGTCGCTAGCGATCGATGAGCAGTTCTTC
-,TRBJ1-1,TRBV7-8,once,CASSLGSTEAFF,TGTGCCAGCAGCTTAGGGAGCACTGAAGCTTTCTTT
TRBD2,TRBJ2-7,TRBV25-1,-,CASSSPGLAGGYEQYF,TGTGCCAGCAGTTCACCGGGACTAGCGGGAGGTTACGAGCAGTACTTC
TRBD1,TRBJ2-2,TRBV6-1,-,CASSERSGTGTGELFF,TGTGCCAGCAGCGAAAGGAGTGGGACAGGAACCGGGGAGCTGTTTTTT
-,TRBJ1-3,TRBV9,-,CASSVGGGNTIYF,TGTGCCAGCAGCGTAGGAGGCGGAAACACCATATATTTT
TRBD2,TRBJ2-7,TRBV7-9,-,CASSLGGGGHEQYF,TGTGCCAGCAGCTTAGGGGGCGGGGGGCACGAGCAGTACTTC
-,TRBJ2-7,TRBV2,few,CASSESGITYEQYF,TGTGCCAGCAGTGAGTCAGGCATTACCTACGAGCAGTACTTC
-,TRBJ1-1,TRBV2,few,CASSVRGSNTEAFF,TGTGCCAGCAGTGTGCGGGGATCGAACACTGAAGCTTTCTTT
TRBD1,TRBJ2-3,TRBV18,-,CASSLDFRDRGTDTQYF,TGTGCCAGCTCACTCGATTTCCGGGACAGGGGAACAGATACGCAGTATTTT
-,TRBJ1-2,TRBV11-2,-,CASSLELIYGYTF,TGTGCCAGCAGCTTAGAACTGATCTATGGCTACACCTTC
TRBD1,TRBJ1-2,TRBV7-2,-,CASSLAPGGYGYTF,TGTGCCAGCAGCTTAGCGCCAGGGGGCTATGGCTACACCTTC
TRBD2,TRBJ2-1,TRBV11-2,-,CASSSEGRAHNEQFF,TGTGCCAGCAGCTCAGAAGGGAGGGCCCACAATGAGCAGTTCTTC
-,TRBJ1-1,TRBV4-2,-,CASSQSLQGNTEAFF,TGTGCCAGCAGCCAAAGTCTACAGGGGAACACTGAAGCTTTCTTT
-,TRBJ2-5,TRBV6-1,-,CASSETGQETQYF,TGTGCCAGCAGTGAAACGGGACAAGAGACCCAGTACTTC
-,TRBJ1-5,TRBV2,-,CASSRIGQPQHF,TGTGCCAGCAGCAGAATCGGGCAGCCCCAGCATTTT
TRBD2,TRBJ2-1,TRBV28,-,CASSLSGWASGNNEQFF,TGTGCCAGCAGTTTATCCGGTTGGGCTAGCGGCAACAATGAGCAGTTCTTC
-,TRBJ2-6,TRBV19,-,CASSTSGAGANVLTF,TGTGCCAGTAGTACATCAGGGGCCGGGGCCAACGTCCTGACTTTC
TRBD1,TRBJ1-1,TRBV6-5,-,CASSYRQGGTEAFF,TGTGCCAGCAGTTACAGACAGGGGGGAACTGAAGCTTTCTTT
-,TRBJ2-7,TRBV4-1,-,CASSQAPQGTTYEQYF,TGCGCCAGCAGCCAAGCCCCCCAGGGTACTACCTACGAGCAGTACTTC
-,TRBJ1-2,TRBV7-3,-,CASSSSSGDYGYTF,TGTGCCAGCAGCTCCTCGAGCGGCGACTATGGCTACACCTTC
-,TRBJ2-1,TRBV7-3,-,CASSFQVGLRNEQFF,TGTGCCAGCAGCTTCCAGGTGGGGCTCAGGAATGAGCAGTTCTTC
TRBD1,TRBJ1-2,TRBV2,-,CARDRGRGEGYTF,TGTGCCAGGGACAGGGGGCGCGGTGAAGGCTACACCTTC
-,TRBJ1-5,TRBV7-2,once,CASSFLGGNQPQHF,TGTGCCAGCAGTTTTCTGGGGGGGAATCAGCCCCAGCATTTT
-,TRBJ2-1,TRBV11-3,-,CASSPTFYEQFF,TGTGCCAGCAGCCCGACATTTTATGAGCAGTTCTTC
-,TRBJ1-4,TRBV5-5,-,CASSLQGTVEKLFF,TGTGCCAGCAGCTTACAGGGTACGGTAGAAAAACTGTTTTTT
-,TRBJ1-5,TRBV6-6,-,CASTQGRGVNQPQHF,TGTGCCAGCACCCAGGGGAGGGGGGTTAATCAGCCCCAGCATTTT
-,TRBJ2-5,TRBV18,-,CASSPSGETQYF,TGTGCCAGCTCACCATCAGGGGAGACCCAGTACTTC
TRBD1,TRBJ2-2,TRBV4-2,-,CASSQELRTGINTGELFF,TGTGCCAGCAGCCAAGAACTCAGGACAGGGATAAACACCGGGGAGCTGTTTTTT
-,TRBJ2-2,TRBV28,-,CASRLSGMGGELFF,TGTGCCAGCAGACTAAGCGGAATGGGCGGGGAGCTGTTTTTT
-,TRBJ1-2,TRBV5-6,-,CASSSWGRAGSSYGYTF,TGTGCCAGCAGCTCCTGGGGACGTGCGGGATCTAGCTATGGCTACACCTTC
TRBD1,TRBJ1-4,TRBV18,few,CASSVDRAYEKLFF,TGTGCCAGCTCAGTCGACAGGGCCTATGAAAAACTGTTTTTT
-,TRBJ1-3,TRBV6-6,-,CASSGGTPGNTIYF,TGTGCCAGCAGTGGAGGGACTCCTGGAAACACCATATATTTT
TRBD2,TRBJ2-3,TRBV6-5,-,CASSLAGGRADTQYF,TGTGCCAGCAGCCTAGCGGGAGGGCGGGCAGATACGCAGTATTTT
TRBD2,TRBJ2-2,TRBV7-3,few,CASSRLAGNTGELFF,TGTGCCAGCAGCCGACTAGCGGGGAACACCGGGGAGCTGTTTTTT
-,TRBJ2-5,TRBV11-3,-,CASSRPPREETQYF,TGTGCCAGCAGCCGTCCCCCCAGGGAAGAGACCCAGTACTTC
-,TRBJ2-2,TRBV27,once,CASGGITGELFF,TGTGCCAGCGGGGGGATAACCGGGGAGCTGTTTTTT
TRBD1,TRBJ1-4,TRBV7-9,-,CASSARDRGGEKLFF,TGTGCCAGCAGCGCCAGGGACAGGGGAGGGGAAAAACTGTTTTTT